The entry below describes one TCR beta chain. The antigen is not known. The data were taken from a study of T cell responses to AZD1222 COVID-19 vaccine. Study-wide results and caveats: After the peak T cell response, and only then, were repertoires sampled. Reportedly, close to half of spike-specific TCRs are directed against unmutated variant regions.

The table came from immunoSEQ multiplex PCR; TCRdb's copy has only in-frame clones and leaves some out. The sample records 150,000 or so clones, 90% to 95% being singletons. Germline CDR1 and CDR2: GTSNPN and SVGIG (reference sequence). The CDR3 is 12 amino acids. The V gene lost 0 bases and the J gene lost 8 bases, with 10 bases spanning the gap. This receptor was identified in an adult in good health. The V gene is TRBV30, the J gene TRBJ1-2; D is unresolved. The source material was peripheral blood, sampled on day 0 of MenACWY control vaccination. Here the CDR3 reads CAWSVKPWGYTF. CDR3 DNA sequence: TGTGCCTGGAGTGTTAAACCCTGGGGCTACACCTTC.